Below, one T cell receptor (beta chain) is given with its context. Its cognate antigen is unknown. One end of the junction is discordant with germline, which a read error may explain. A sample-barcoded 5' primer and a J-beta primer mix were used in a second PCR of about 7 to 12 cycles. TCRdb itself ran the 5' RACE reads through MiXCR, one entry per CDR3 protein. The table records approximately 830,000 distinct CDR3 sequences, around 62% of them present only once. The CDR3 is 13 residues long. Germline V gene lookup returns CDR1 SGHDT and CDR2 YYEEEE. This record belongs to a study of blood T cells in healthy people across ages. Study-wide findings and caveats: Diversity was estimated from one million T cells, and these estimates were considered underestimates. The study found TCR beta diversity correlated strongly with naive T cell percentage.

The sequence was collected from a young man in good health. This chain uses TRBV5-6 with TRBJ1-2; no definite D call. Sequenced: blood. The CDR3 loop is CASSPNGNYGCTF. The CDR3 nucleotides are TGTGCCAGCAGCCCCAACGGTAACTATGGCTGCACCTTC.